A selection of T cell receptor beta chains follows, all from one sample in a study of blood T cell repertoires in COVID-19. Sequenced by immunoSEQ multiplex PCR; TCRdb stores in-frame clones only, minus some. Here the sample spans about 50,000 clones, 75% to 90% being singletons. The sample consisted of peripheral blood. The receptor set was obtained from a human donor in a cohort sampled during active COVID-19. Each CDR3 is given with its conserved first and last residue. D genes are given only for firm matches. Rows give clone size only sometimes, using once, few, many, or a class for an expanded clone.

-,-,TRBJ1-1,TRBV5-6,TGTGCCAGCAGCTTCATTTCCCGCGCTGAAGCTTTCTTT,CASSFISRAEAFF
TRBD1,-,TRBJ1-2,TRBV11-2,TGTGCCAGCAGCTTAACCACCGGGACAGGGGCCTTTTTTAACTATGGCTACACCTTC,CASSLTTGTGAFFNYGYTF
TRBD1,-,TRBJ1-2,TRBV27,TGTGCCAGCAGTTCCGCCTCCCCAGGGGGCGCCTATGGCTACACCTTC,CASSSASPGGAYGYTF
-,-,TRBJ2-2,TRBV7-2,TGTGCCAGCAGCTCGGACAGCAGGGAGCTGTTTTTT,CASSSDSRELFF
TRBD1,-,TRBJ1-2,TRBV7-3,TGTGCCAGCAGCTCCTCCCGGGACAGGGATATTGGAGGCTACACCTTC,CASSSSRDRDIGGYTF
-,-,TRBJ2-7,TRBV10-3,TGTGCCATCAGTCCCGGGTCCTCTAGCGAGCAGTACTTC,CAISPGSSSEQYF
-,once,TRBJ1-3,TRBV30,TGTGCCTGGAGTGTACTAAATACCGGAAACACCATATATTTT,CAWSVLNTGNTIYF
-,-,TRBJ1-3,TRBV7-2,TGTGCCAGCAGCTTAGATTCCAGGGGTAGGGGAAACACCATATATTTT,CASSLDSRGRGNTIYF
TRBD1,few,TRBJ2-2,TRBV27,TGTGCCAGCAGCCCGACAGGGGGCCGTGTCAGTGGGGAGCTGTTTTTT,CASSPTGGRVSGELFF
-,few,TRBJ2-7,TRBV6-2/TRBV6-3,TGTGCCAGCAGTTACGGAGGGACCAACGAGCAGTACTTC,CASSYGGTNEQYF
-,once,TRBJ1-5,TRBV2,TGTGCCAGCAGTCCAGGGGAAGGCAATCAGCCCCAGCATTTT,CASSPGEGNQPQHF
TRBD2,-,TRBJ2-7,TRBV7-3,TGTGCCAGCAGCTTACTAGCGGGGGGTCACGAGCAGTACTTC,CASSLLAGGHEQYF
-,-,TRBJ1-4,TRBV5-4,TGTGCCAGCAGCTTGGACCCGGGTGAAGAGGAAAAACTGTTTTTT,CASSLDPGEEEKLFF
-,once,TRBJ2-7,TRBV5-6,TGTGCCAGCAGCCCGATGGGGCGCTACGAGCAGTACTTC,CASSPMGRYEQYF
-,-,TRBJ1-2,TRBV27,TGTGCCAGCAGTTTAGCGGGGGAGGGTAACTATGGCTACACCTTC,CASSLAGEGNYGYTF
TRBD1,-,TRBJ1-1,TRBV30,TGTGCCTGGAGTGTACCTACAGGGGCTGGGGGCACTGAAGCTTTCTTT,CAWSVPTGAGGTEAFF
-,few,TRBJ2-7,TRBV6-2/TRBV6-3,TGTGCCAGCAGTTACTCGATGGGCCAGGGGCACTCCGAGCAGTACTTC,CASSYSMGQGHSEQYF
-,-,TRBJ2-3,TRBV4-3,TGCGCCAGCAGCCAAGGCCCGGGGATCACAGATACGCAGTATTTT,CASSQGPGITDTQYF
-,few,TRBJ1-2,TRBV5-6,TGTGCCAGCAGCCGCCGAGGCGGGGAGGTGGTTAATGGCTACACCTTC,CASSRRGGEVVNGYTF
TRBD1,-,TRBJ1-5,TRBV2,TGTGCCAGCAGGGAACCTGGGACAGGCGGTCAGCCCCAGCATTTT,CASREPGTGGQPQHF
TRBD2,few,TRBJ2-7,TRBV5-4,TGTGCCAGCAGCCACGGACTAGCGGGAACCTACGAGCAGTACTTC,CASSHGLAGTYEQYF
-,-,TRBJ2-2,TRBV5-6,TGTGCCAGCAGCCCTGCGGGCAGGGGAGACACCGGGGAGCTGTTTTTT,CASSPAGRGDTGELFF
-,-,TRBJ1-4,TRBV2,TGTGCCAGCAGTCGTATTCAGGGAGGTGAAAAACTGTTTTTT,CASSRIQGGEKLFF
-,-,TRBJ2-5,TRBV7-2,TGTGCCAGCAGCTTATCGCTGGGGGCTACACGAGAGACCCAGTACTTC,CASSLSLGATRETQYF
-,-,TRBJ1-2,TRBV6-2/TRBV6-3,TGTGCCAGCAGTTACCTGAGCTCGTCTAACTATGGCTACACCTTC,CASSYLSSSNYGYTF
-,-,TRBJ1-2,TRBV7-9,TGTGCCAGCAGCCGGGAGGGGGGTGGCTACACCTTC,CASSREGGGYTF
-,-,TRBJ2-6,TRBV5-5,TGTGCCAGCAGCCCCAGGGATTCTGGGGCCAACGTCCTGACTTTC,CASSPRDSGANVLTF
-,-,TRBJ1-2,TRBV6-4,TGTGCCAGCAGTGACGCAAGGGGAAAAGGCTACACCTTC,CASSDARGKGYTF
TRBD1,-,TRBJ1-1,TRBV5-5,TGTGCCAGCAGCTTGGTCCAGGGGGCGCGGGGGACTGAAGCTTTCTTT,CASSLVQGARGTEAFF
-,-,TRBJ1-1,TRBV30,TGTGCCTGGAGTCACACGGGGAACACTGAAGCTTTCTTT,CAWSHTGNTEAFF
-,few,TRBJ1-1,TRBV7-2,TGTGCCAGCAGCTTAGTACTGGGGGGACTGAACACTGAAGCTTTCTTT,CASSLVLGGLNTEAFF
TRBD1,once,TRBJ1-5,TRBV24-1,TGTGCCACCAGCCAACCGGGACAGCTGAATCAGCCCCAGCATTTT,CATSQPGQLNQPQHF
TRBD1,-,TRBJ2-5,TRBV28,TGTGCCAGCAGAGAGAACGGCAGGGGGTTTCAAGAGACCCAGTACTTC,CASRENGRGFQETQYF
-,-,TRBJ2-7,TRBV27,TGTGCCAGCAGTTTAGGGCTTCTCTACGAGCAGTACTTC,CASSLGLLYEQYF
TRBD2,-,TRBJ2-6,TRBV5-1,TGCGCCAGCAGCTTAACTACCTTAGCGGGGGGCGACTCTGGGGCCAACGTCCTGACTTTC,CASSLTTLAGGDSGANVLTF
-,-,TRBJ2-3,TRBV5-4,TGTGCCAGCAGCAGAGAGCTTAGAGATACGCAGTATTTT,CASSRELRDTQYF
TRBD1,-,TRBJ1-4,TRBV2,TGTGCCAGCATGAAGACAGGGAATAATGAAAAACTGTTTTTT,CASMKTGNNEKLFF
TRBD2,-,TRBJ2-7,TRBV5-1,TGCGCCAGCAGCTCCACTGGACTAGCAACCTACGAGCAGTACTTC,CASSSTGLATYEQYF
-,-,TRBJ1-1,TRBV25-1,TGTGCCAGCAGTGAATGGGGGACATCGGCCCCCACTGAAGCTTTCTTT,CASSEWGTSAPTEAFF
-,-,TRBJ1-1,TRBV4-3,TGCGCCAGCAGCCAAGACCCTAGGGGGAACACTGAAGCTTTCTTT,CASSQDPRGNTEAFF
-,-,TRBJ2-3,TRBV24-1,TGTGCCACCAGTGACCTACAGTTCGGGGGTAAGGATACGCAGTATTTT,CATSDLQFGGKDTQYF
-,-,TRBJ2-7,TRBV7-6,TGTGCCAGCAGCCTAACAGGGAGTTCGGTTGAAGAGCAGTACTTC,CASSLTGSSVEEQYF
TRBD1,-,TRBJ1-2,TRBV28,TGTGCCAGCAGTTACCCCGGGACAGCCGTCTATGGCTACACCTTC,CASSYPGTAVYGYTF
-,few,TRBJ1-4,TRBV2,TGTGCCAGCACCCTCGATCGGGGAAAACTGTTTTTT,CASTLDRGKLFF